Below are 22 T cell receptor beta chains sequenced from a single sample in a study of blood T cell repertoires in COVID-19. Method: immunoSEQ multiplex PCR; TCRdb's copy keeps in-frame clones and lacks some. The table has about 270,000 clones, around 91% seen once. Sequencing was performed on PBMCs or T cells enriched from blood (not recorded which). All receptors come from a woman between 18 and 30 years old who had recovered from COVID-19.

This sequence joins TRBV14 and TRBJ1-1; D remains ambiguous. CDR1 SGHDN and CDR2 FVKESK come from the germline V gene. The CDR3 is 13 residues long. With 4 bases removed from V and 4 bases from J, the gap between germline ends came to 10 bases. Here the CDR3 reads CASSRGGPTEAFF. The CDR3 DNA sequence: TGTGCCAGCAGCCGAGGAGGGCCCACTGAAGCTTTCTTT.

This clone was found once. The chain links TRBV27 to TRBJ1-6; D gene ambiguous. CDR1 is MNHEY and CDR2 is SMNVEV in the germline V gene (reference sequence). V was cut by 2 bases and J by 5 bases, with 7 bases left in between. The CDR3 is 14 residues long. CDR3 bases: TGTGCCAGCAGTTTAGGAGGCAATAATTCACCCCTCCACTTT. Protein: CASSLGGNNSPLHF.

CDR3 region: CASSKTGEVMPQHF. CDR3 DNA sequence: TGTGCCAGCAGCAAGACAGGGGAGGTGATGCCCCAGCATTTT. The rearrangement joins TRBV2 to TRBJ1-5; 8 bases match TRBD1. The ends lost 6 bases at V and 9 bases at J; junction bases unmatched: 10. Germline V gene data show CDR1 as SNHLY and CDR2 as FYNNEI. CDR3 length equals 14 residues.

The V call is TRBV4-2, the J call TRBJ2-3; 8 positions match TRBD2. With 0 bases clipped from V and 9 bases from J, the junction kept 5 bases outside the gene matches. The germline gives CDR1 LGHNA, CDR2 YNFKEQ. The CDR3 contains 14 residues. CDR3 bases: TGTGCCAGCAGCCAAGATCGGCGCGGGGGGACGCAGTATTTT. This gives the protein CASSQDRRGGTQYF.

The chain carries TRBV6-6 and TRBJ2-7; 8 bases line up with TRBD2. The J segment lost 1 base and the V segment lost 7 bases, leaving 9 bases of the junction unmatched. From germline, CDR1 is MNHNY and CDR2 SVGAGI (reference sequence). There are 15 residues in the CDR3. DNA for the CDR3: TGTGCCAGCACCGAAAATTTAGCGGGGTCCTACGAGCAGTACTTC. It yields the protein CASTENLAGSYEQYF.

This chain links TRBV30 with TRBJ1-6; possibly TRBD1 for D (6 bases). The germline V gene has CDR1 GTSNPN and CDR2 SVGIG (reference sequence). The CDR3 spans 18 residues. Trimming removed 1 base from V and 10 bases from J, with 26 bases in between. CDR3 coding DNA: TGTGCCTGGAGTGCCCATTTTATCAACAGGGAAGTGGAATCACCCCTCCACTTT. Its protein is CAWSAHFINREVESPLHF.

The chain couples TRBV7-3 to TRBJ1-1; 10 nucleotides line up with TRBD1. CDR1 and CDR2 from the germline V gene are SGHTA and FQGTGA. This CDR3 is 17 amino acids long. The ends lost 3 bases at V and 6 bases at J; junction bases unmatched: 13. The CDR3 loop is CASSFGTGTGVGSEAFF. CDR3 sequence (DNA): TGTGCCAGCAGCTTCGGAACCGGGACAGGGGTTGGATCTGAAGCTTTCTTT.

V usage is TRBV6-5 and J usage is TRBJ2-2, with a possible D match to TRBD1 (6 bases). Germline values: CDR1 MNHEY, CDR2 SVGAGI. V lost 9 bases and J 4 bases, leaving 18 bases between the germline ends. The CDR3 extends over 15 amino acids. This chain's CDR3 is CASVAQGRSTGELFF. In DNA form, the CDR3 reads TGTGCCAGTGTAGCACAGGGAAGGTCCACCGGGGAGCTGTTTTTT.

The table lists this clone with a few counts. J is TRBJ2-1 and V is TRBV19, with D tentatively TRBD1 (5 bases). There are 15 residues in the CDR3. Trimming took off 3 bases at V and 7 bases at J, with 16 bases between the two ends. In germline, CDR1 is LNHDA, CDR2 SQIVND (reference sequence). DNA of the CDR3: TGTGCCAGTAGTATTAATCCCGCAGGGTCTAATGAGCAGTTCTTC. Residues: CASSINPAGSNEQFF.

The gene calls are TRBV28 and TRBJ2-7; no reliable D call. V was clipped by 3 bases and J by 1 base, with 10 bases between them. Germline values: CDR1 MDHEN, CDR2 SYDVKM. The CDR3 is 14 amino acids. DNA of the CDR3: TGTGCCAGCAGTTTTTCTACAGAGTCCTACGAGCAGTACTTC. This sequence encodes CASSFSTESYEQYF.

The chain is built from TRBV14 and TRBJ1-6; tentative D call: TRBD1 (5 bases). Germline CDR1 reads SGHDN; CDR2 reads FVKESK. Trimming stripped 1 base from V and 10 bases from J, with 14 bases between. The CDR3 sequence is 15 residues long. DNA for the CDR3: TGTGCCAGCAGCCAAGTTACTCCAGGGTACTCACCCCTCCACTTT. It is translated as CASSQVTPGYSPLHF.

The CDR3 sequence: CASSSPPSRGPYNEQFF. The CDR3 coding sequence is TGTGCCAGCAGTTCACCACCCTCCAGGGGACCCTACAATGAGCAGTTCTTC. V gene TRBV28 combines with J gene TRBJ2-1; perhaps TRBD1 as D (6 bases). V lost 4 bases to trimming and J lost 2 bases, with 18 bases between them. This CDR3 spans 17 amino acids. Germline loops: CDR1 MDHEN, CDR2 SYDVKM.

The V gene is TRBV11-2, the J gene TRBJ2-5; 10 positions match TRBD2. The V and J ends lost 5 bases and 5 bases, in that order; junction bases with no gene match: 5. Per the germline V gene, CDR1 is SGHAT and CDR2 is FQNNGV. CDR3 size: 14 residues. The CDR3 spells CASSPSGGAETQYF. DNA of the CDR3: TGTGCCAGCAGCCCAAGCGGGGGGGCGGAGACCCAGTACTTC.

V is TRBV5-4 and J is TRBJ1-6; a weak D match, TRBD1 (6 bases). The length of the CDR3 is 15 residues. The V gene lost 1 base and the J gene lost 9 bases, with 14 bases spanning the gap. Germline V gives CDR1 SGHNT, CDR2 YYREEE (reference sequence). The CDR3 here is CASSLSSGVGSPLHF. In DNA form, the CDR3 reads TGTGCCAGCAGCTTGAGTTCAGGGGTTGGTTCACCCCTCCACTTT.

The V gene is TRBV20-1, the J gene TRBJ1-5, with D hard to call. V dropped 3 bases and J dropped 10 bases, with 13 bases sitting between them. Germline V lookup: CDR1 DFQATT, CDR2 SNEGSKA (reference sequence). The CDR3 is made up of 12 amino acids. CDR3 coding DNA: TGCAGTGCTAGTCGGCGGGGTGAACCCCAGCATTTT. Its translation: CSASRRGEPQHF.

This clone was found once. The gene calls are TRBV28 and TRBJ1-4, with D maybe TRBD1 (5 bases). There are 13 residues in the CDR3. Deletions cut 7 bases from V and 4 bases from J, with 10 bases between. The germline CDR1 and CDR2 sequences are MDHEN and SYDVKM. The CDR3 DNA reads as TGTGCCAGCACCCTGGGGCTTAATGAAAAACTGTTTTTT. This codes for CASTLGLNEKLFF.

This clone was observed a single time. The V gene is TRBV6-5, the J gene TRBJ1-4; D is unresolved. Germline CDR1 MNHEY, CDR2 SVGAGI. The length of the CDR3 is 14 residues. V gave up 5 bases and J gave up 7 bases, with 14 bases separating them. The chain's CDR3 is CASSRRGGVEKLFF. CDR3 bases: TGTGCCAGCAGTAGACGGGGAGGAGTTGAAAAACTGTTTTTT.

The V and J genes are TRBV7-3 and TRBJ2-1, with 9 bases fitting TRBD2. Per the germline V gene, CDR1 is SGHTA and CDR2 is FQGTGA. The CDR3 is made up of 16 amino acids. Trimming cost V 4 bases and J 8 bases; bases outside gene matches: 12. The CDR3 region has the DNA TGTGCCAGCAGCTCCGTTACAGCGGGGGGCCTGCATGAGCAGTTCTTC. This encodes CASSSVTAGGLHEQFF.

This clone was seen a single time. The chain recombines TRBV6-5 with TRBJ1-6; the D gene is possibly TRBD1 (5 bases). Germline V lookup: CDR1 MNHEY, CDR2 SVGAGI. V shed 5 bases and J shed 6 bases, with 11 bases lying between them. CDR3 length: 14 residues. CDR3 in amino acids: CASSIRQPNSPLHF. The CDR3, as DNA: TGTGCCAGCAGTATCCGACAGCCTAATTCACCCCTCCACTTT.

This chain connects TRBV4-2 to TRBJ1-1; D is perhaps TRBD1 (5 bases). The CDR3 sequence is 14 residues long. The V and J ends lost 1 base and 3 bases respectively, with 9 bases between them. Germline lookup yields CDR1 LGHNA and CDR2 YNFKEQ. CDR3 in amino acids: CASSQVGLYTEAFF. In nucleotides, the CDR3 is TGTGCCAGCAGCCAAGTGGGGCTATACACTGAAGCTTTCTTT.

This chain joins TRBV7-6 and TRBJ1-1; D is unresolved. CDR3 length: 16 amino acids. Germline assignment: CDR1 SGHVS and CDR2 FNYEAQ. V lost 5 bases to trimming and J lost 3 bases, with 19 bases between them. Here the CDR3 DNA reads TGTGCCAGCAGCCCCCGGTTCTCTGAGGGCCACACTGAAGCTTTCTTT. Its protein is CASSPRFSEGHTEAFF.

The rearrangement uses TRBV7-9 and TRBJ2-6, with a weak D call TRBD1 (6 bases). The CDR3 length is 16 residues. Between the trimmed V and J ends, which lost 3 bases and 4 bases, there was a span of 13 bases. Germline assignment: CDR1 SEHNR and CDR2 FQNEAQ (reference sequence). CDR3 in DNA: TGTGCCAGCAGCTTTCTGGGGGCGGAAGGGGCCAACGTCCTGACTTTC. Translated, it gives CASSFLGAEGANVLTF.